The entry that follows covers one T cell receptor beta chain sequence. The data are from a study of blood T cell repertoires in COVID-19. At the level of the study: Acute and convalescent COVID-19 specimens originated in the United States, Italy and Spain.

This CDR3 is 15 amino acids long. V lost 1 base and J lost 8, with 16 bases in between. The germline CDR1 and CDR2 sequences are SEHNR and FQNEAQ (reference sequence). Here immunoSEQ multiplex PCR was the method, and the copy in TCRdb shows in-frame clones only, minus some. This sample yields about 56,000 clones, of which around 90% are seen a single time; 20% to 25% belongs to the top ten. Sample: peripheral blood. The TCR was taken from a human donor in a cohort sampled during active COVID-19. The chain combines TRBV7-9 with TRBJ2-3; D possibly corresponds to TRBD2 (5 bases). The CDR3 reads CASSLGSSMFSTQYF. In DNA form, the CDR3 reads TGTGCCAGCAGCTTAGGCTCTAGCATGTTCTCTACGCAGTATTTT. The full variable domain, in which reference TRBV7-9 and TRBJ2-3 provide the parts outside the CDR3, is DTGVSQNPRHKITKRGQNVTFRCDPISEHNRLYWYRQTLGQGPEFLTYFQNEAQLEKSRLLSDRFSAERPKGSFSTLEIQRTEQGDSAMYLCASSLGSSMFSTQYFGPGTRLTVL.